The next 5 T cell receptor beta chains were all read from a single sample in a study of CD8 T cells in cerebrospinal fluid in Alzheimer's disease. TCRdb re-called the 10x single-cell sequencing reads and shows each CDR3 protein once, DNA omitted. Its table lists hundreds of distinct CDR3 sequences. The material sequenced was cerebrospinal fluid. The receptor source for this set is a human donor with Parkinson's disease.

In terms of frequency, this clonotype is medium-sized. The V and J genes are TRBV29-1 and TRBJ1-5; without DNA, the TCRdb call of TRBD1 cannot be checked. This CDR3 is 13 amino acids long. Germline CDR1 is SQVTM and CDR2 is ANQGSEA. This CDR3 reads CSVALDRVQPQHF.

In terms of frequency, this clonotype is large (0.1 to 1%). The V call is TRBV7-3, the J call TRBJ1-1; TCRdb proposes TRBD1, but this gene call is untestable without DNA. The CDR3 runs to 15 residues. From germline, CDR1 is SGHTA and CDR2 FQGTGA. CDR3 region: CASSLTTGGASEAFF.

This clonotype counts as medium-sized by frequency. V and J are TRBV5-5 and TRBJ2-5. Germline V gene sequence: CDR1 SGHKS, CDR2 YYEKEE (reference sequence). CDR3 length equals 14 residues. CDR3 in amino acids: CASSFDSWSETQYF.

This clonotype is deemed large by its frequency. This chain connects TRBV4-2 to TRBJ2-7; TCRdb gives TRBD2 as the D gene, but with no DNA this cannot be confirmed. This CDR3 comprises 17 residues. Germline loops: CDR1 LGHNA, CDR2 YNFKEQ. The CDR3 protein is CASSQEVLAGRSYEQYF.

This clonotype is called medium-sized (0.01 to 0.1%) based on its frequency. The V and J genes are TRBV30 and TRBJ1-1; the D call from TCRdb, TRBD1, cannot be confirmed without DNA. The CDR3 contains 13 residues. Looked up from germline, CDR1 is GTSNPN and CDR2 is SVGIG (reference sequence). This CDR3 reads CACSTGLVTEAFF.